The 18 T cell receptor beta chains given below trace back to one sample, sequenced in a study of CD8+ T cells in alopecia areata. CD4+ cells obtained from about 5 patients were subjected to sorting into CD25+CD127- cells. Once RNA had been extracted, it was reverse transcribed into cDNA to act as the sequencing template. The data were produced by immunoSEQ multiplex PCR, yet TCRdb's version contains in-frame clones alone and is incomplete. The sample has roughly 13,000 clones; over 50% are singletons. Sequencing was done on a sample of CD4+ Tregs sorted from blood. The receptors stem from a human donor with alopecia areata.

This clone was observed once. The J gene is TRBJ1-5, the V gene TRBV19, with 9 bases matching TRBD1. The junction had 9 bases not matched to a gene; V was cut back by 9 bases and J by 6 bases. The germline V gene encodes CDR1 LNHDA and CDR2 SQIVND (reference sequence). This CDR3 contains 14 residues. Here the CDR3 reads CASVPGQGAQPQHF. The CDR3 nucleotides are TGTGCCAGCGTCCCGGGACAGGGCGCTCAGCCCCAGCATTTT.

This clone was picked up a small number of times. The chain recombines TRBV5-4 with TRBJ2-7, with D unresolved. The germline gives CDR1 SGHNT, CDR2 YYREEE (reference sequence). The CDR3 sequence is 13 residues long. V lost 2 bases and J lost 3, with 9 bases in between. This chain's CDR3 is CASSFYAGYEQYF. The DNA for the CDR3 is TGTGCCAGCAGCTTCTATGCAGGCTACGAGCAGTACTTC.

The V gene is TRBV5-1, the J gene TRBJ2-5; D is uncertain. With 0 bases removed from V and 6 bases from J, the gap between germline ends came to 12 bases. This CDR3 is 14 amino acids long. Germline loops: CDR1 SGHRS, CDR2 YFSETQ. The CDR3 nucleotides read TGCGCCAGCAGCTTGGCAGGCTCGATTCAGACCCAGTACTTC. Amino acids: CASSLAGSIQTQYF.

This clone was found a few times. The chain is built from TRBV5-1 and TRBJ2-1; 7 bases line up with TRBD1. CDR3 size: 13 residues. The trim removed 4 bases at V and 15 bases at J, leaving 13 bases unmatched. In germline, CDR1 is SGHRS, CDR2 YFSETQ. CDR3 loop: CASSPDRVGDLFF. As DNA, the CDR3 is TGCGCCAGCAGCCCCGACAGGGTGGGTGACTTGTTCTTC.

This clone showed up just a few times. V usage is TRBV7-9 and J usage is TRBJ1-2; D call uncertain. Germline values: CDR1 SEHNR, CDR2 FQNEAQ (reference sequence). V gave up 3 bases and J gave up 0 bases, with 2 bases separating them. This CDR3 spans 12 amino acids. The CDR3 protein is CASSFSNYGYTF. The CDR3 DNA reads as TGTGCCAGCAGCTTCTCTAACTATGGCTACACCTTC.

J is TRBJ1-2 and V is TRBV5-1; tentative D call: TRBD1 (5 bases). The length of the CDR3 is 14 residues. The germline gives CDR1 SGHRS, CDR2 YFSETQ. V shed 0 bases and J shed 5 bases, with 11 bases lying between them. The DNA of the CDR3 is TGCGCCAGCAGCTTGGATGGGGACGGGTATGGCTACACCTTC. It is translated as CASSLDGDGYGYTF.

This chain uses TRBV5-4 with TRBJ2-5; D gene uncertain. The DNA end lines up better with TRBJ2-7; the J call may be wrong. This CDR3 region has 13 residues. The germline V gene has CDR1 SGHNT and CDR2 YYREEE (reference sequence). The CDR3 DNA reads as TGTGCCAGCAGCTTGGCCGGTAGCTACGAGCAGTACTTC. It translates to CASSLAGSYEQYF.

J is TRBJ2-3 and V is TRBV6-5, with D unresolved. Trimming stripped 6 bases from V and 1 base from J, with 2 bases between. CDR3 length equals 11 residues. Germline lookup yields CDR1 MNHEY and CDR2 SVGAGI. Here the CDR3 reads CASRGTDTQYF. DNA of the CDR3: TGTGCCAGCAGGGGCACAGATACGCAGTATTTT.

This clone was recorded a few times. J is TRBJ2-3 and V is TRBV5-1; TRBD2 matches 10 bases. The CDR3 runs 15 residues. Germline loops: CDR1 SGHRS, CDR2 YFSETQ. V lost 3 bases and J lost 6; bases outside the gene matches: 7. CDR3: CASSSLAGGSDTQYF. The DNA of the CDR3 is TGCGCCAGCAGCTCCTTAGCGGGAGGCTCGGATACGCAGTATTTT.

This clone was detected once. The chain is built from TRBV5-1 and TRBJ2-2, with D possibly being TRBD2 (6 bases). Germline V gene sequence: CDR1 SGHRS, CDR2 YFSETQ. The CDR3 length is 14 residues. With 5 bases removed from V and 6 bases from J, the gap between germline ends came to 14 bases. The CDR3 reads CASRNGRFAGELFF. CDR3 in DNA: TGCGCCAGCAGGAACGGGAGATTTGCCGGGGAGCTGTTTTTT.

In its sample, this clone was seen a few times. This chain uses TRBV19 with TRBJ1-5; D gene ambiguous. V lost 6 bases and J lost 0, with 6 bases in between. The CDR3 length is 13 residues. From germline, CDR1 is LNHDA and CDR2 SQIVND (reference sequence). CDR3: CASRTVSNQPQHF. The CDR3 DNA follows: TGTGCCAGTAGGACGGTTAGCAATCAGCCCCAGCATTTT.

The rearrangement links TRBV19 to TRBJ1-1, with D unresolved. Germline CDR1 LNHDA, CDR2 SQIVND (reference sequence). CDR3 length: 15 residues. Deletions cut 7 bases from V and 1 base from J, with 16 bases between. CDR3 protein: CASNRVSSGNTEAFF. CDR3 in DNA: TGTGCCAGTAATAGAGTTAGTTCTGGGAACACTGAAGCTTTCTTT.

This clone has just a few counts. The chain couples TRBV28 to TRBJ1-5; D is unclear. The V gene lost 7 bases and the J gene lost 0 bases, with 10 bases spanning the gap. The CDR3 has 14 amino acids. Germline values: CDR1 MDHEN, CDR2 SYDVKM. This chain's CDR3 is CASNSQLSNQPQHF. In nucleotides, the CDR3 is TGTGCCAGCAATTCTCAACTTAGCAATCAGCCCCAGCATTTT.

The rearrangement links TRBV6-5 to TRBJ2-7; TRBD2 agrees at 8 bases. J gave up 0 bases and V 6 bases, and 7 bases lay outside the gene matches. The CDR3 has 15 amino acids. CDR1 is MNHEY and CDR2 is SVGAGI in the germline V gene. DNA of the CDR3: TGTGCCAGCAGCAAAATAGCGGGGAACTCCTACGAGCAGTACTTC. It translates to CASSKIAGNSYEQYF.

The rearrangement uses TRBV6-6 and TRBJ2-3; D not resolved. V was pared by 8 bases and J by 0 bases, with 9 bases between. CDR3 length equals 13 residues. The V gene's germline CDR1 is MNHNY and CDR2 SVGAGI (reference sequence). The CDR3 DNA reads as TGTGCCAGCTGTCCCAGTAGCACAGATACGCAGTATTTT. It encodes CASCPSSTDTQYF.

The rearrangement links TRBV6-6 to TRBJ1-1; D is ambiguous. The CDR3 is 13 amino acids. CDR1 is MNHNY, CDR2 SVGAGI, per germline (reference sequence). V was pared by 6 bases and J by 7 bases, with 15 bases between. The chain's CDR3 is CASRETLFNEAFF. CDR3 nucleotide sequence: TGTGCCAGCAGGGAGACCCTCTTTAATGAAGCTTTCTTT.

The chain combines TRBV5-6 with TRBJ1-2; 12 bases fit TRBD1. This CDR3 has 14 residues. The V gene end was trimmed by 6 bases and the J gene end by 8 bases; junction bases not matched to a gene: 8. CDR1 is SGHDT and CDR2 is YYEEEE in the germline V gene. The CDR3 nucleotides read TGTGCCAGCACCCTCCGGGGGACAGGGGGCGGCTACACCTTC. This codes for CASTLRGTGGGYTF. Full variable domain (outside the CDR3, taken from reference TRBV5-6 and TRBJ1-2): DAGVTQSPTHLIKTRGQQVTLRCSPKSGHDTVSWYQQALGQGPQFIFQYYEEEERQRGNFPDRFSGHQFPNYSSELNVNALLLGDSALYLCASTLRGTGGGYTFGSGTRLTVV.

The V gene is TRBV14, the J gene TRBJ2-3; 11 positions match TRBD2. Germline CDR1 reads SGHDN; CDR2 reads FVKESK. CDR3 size: 17 residues. Unmatched junction bases numbered 9, after V lost 3 bases and J lost 4 bases. In DNA, the CDR3 is TGTGCCAGCAGCCAGCTAATACTAGCGGGAGACCCAGATACGCAGTATTTT. Its protein product is CASSQLILAGDPDTQYF.